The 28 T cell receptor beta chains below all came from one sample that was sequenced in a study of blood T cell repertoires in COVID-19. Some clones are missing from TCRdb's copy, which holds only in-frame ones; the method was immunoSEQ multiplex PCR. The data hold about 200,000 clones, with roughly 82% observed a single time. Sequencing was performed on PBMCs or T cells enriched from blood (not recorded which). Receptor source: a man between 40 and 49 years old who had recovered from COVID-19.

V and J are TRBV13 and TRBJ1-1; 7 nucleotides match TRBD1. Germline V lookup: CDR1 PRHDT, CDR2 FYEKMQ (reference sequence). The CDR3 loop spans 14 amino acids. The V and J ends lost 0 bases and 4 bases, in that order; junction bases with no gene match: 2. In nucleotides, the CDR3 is TGTGCCAGCAGCTTAGGATACAGGGGCACTGAAGCTTTCTTT. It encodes CASSLGYRGTEAFF. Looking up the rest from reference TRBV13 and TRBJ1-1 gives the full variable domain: AAGVIQSPRHLIKEKRETATLKCYPIPRHDTVYWYQQGPGQDPQFLISFYEKMQSDKGSIPDRFSAQQFSDYHSELNMSSLELGDSALYFCASSLGYRGTEAFFGQGTRLTVV.

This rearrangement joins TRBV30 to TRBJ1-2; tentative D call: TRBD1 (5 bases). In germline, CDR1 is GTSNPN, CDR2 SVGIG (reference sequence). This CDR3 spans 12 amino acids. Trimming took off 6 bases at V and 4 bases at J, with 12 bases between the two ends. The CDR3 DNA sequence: TGTGCCTGCGCCCCAGGGCGCTATGGCTACACCTTC. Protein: CACAPGRYGYTF.

CDR3 sequence: CAWSERAGPETQYF. The CDR3 nucleotides read TGTGCCTGGAGTGAAAGGGCAGGGCCAGAGACCCAGTACTTC. The chain uses TRBV30 and TRBJ2-5; weak D call: TRBD1 (5 bases). This CDR3 has 14 residues. Trimming took off 1 base at V and 4 bases at J, with 13 bases between the two ends. CDR1 GTSNPN and CDR2 SVGIG come from the germline V gene (reference sequence).

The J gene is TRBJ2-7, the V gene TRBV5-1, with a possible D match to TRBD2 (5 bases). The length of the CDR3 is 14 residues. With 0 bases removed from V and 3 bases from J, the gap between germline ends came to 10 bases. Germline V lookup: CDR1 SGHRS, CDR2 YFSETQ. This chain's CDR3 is CASSLELVGYEQYF. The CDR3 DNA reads TGCGCCAGCAGCTTGGAACTAGTGGGCTACGAGCAGTACTTC.

The CDR3 is CASSSLASTYNEQFF. In DNA, the CDR3 is TGTGCCAGCAGTTCTCTAGCAAGCACCTACAATGAGCAGTTCTTC. This rearrangement joins TRBV6-5 to TRBJ2-1; TRBD2 might be the D (5 bases). Germline-derived CDR1 and CDR2 are MNHEY and SVGAGI. There are 15 residues in the CDR3. V was shortened by 4 bases and J by 2 bases, with 12 bases between the two germline ends.

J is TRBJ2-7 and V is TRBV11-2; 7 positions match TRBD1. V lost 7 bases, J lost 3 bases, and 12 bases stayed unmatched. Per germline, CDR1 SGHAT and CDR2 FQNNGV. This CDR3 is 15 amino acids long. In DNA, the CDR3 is TGTGCCAGCACCCAAACGGGACAGCGTCACTACGAGCAGTACTTC. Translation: CASTQTGQRHYEQYF.

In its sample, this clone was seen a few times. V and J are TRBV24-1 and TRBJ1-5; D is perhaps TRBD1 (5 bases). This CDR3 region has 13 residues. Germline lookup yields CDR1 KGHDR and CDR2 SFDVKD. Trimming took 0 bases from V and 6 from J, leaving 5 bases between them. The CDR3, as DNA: TGTGCCACCAGTGATTTGGACAGTCAGCCCCAGCATTTT. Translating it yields CATSDLDSQPQHF.

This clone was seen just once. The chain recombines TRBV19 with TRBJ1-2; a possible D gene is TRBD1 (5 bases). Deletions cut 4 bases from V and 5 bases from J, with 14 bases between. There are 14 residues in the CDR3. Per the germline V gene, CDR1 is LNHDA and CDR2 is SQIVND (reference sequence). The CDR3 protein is CASSTFQGTYGYTF. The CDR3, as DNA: TGTGCCAGTAGTACATTCCAGGGCACTTATGGCTACACCTTC. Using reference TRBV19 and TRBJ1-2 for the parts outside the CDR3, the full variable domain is DGGITQSPKYLFRKEGQNVTLSCEQNLNHDAMYWYRQDPGQGLRLIYYSQIVNDFQKGDIAEGYSVSREKKESFPLTVTSAQKNPTAFYLCASSTFQGTYGYTFGSGTRLTVV.

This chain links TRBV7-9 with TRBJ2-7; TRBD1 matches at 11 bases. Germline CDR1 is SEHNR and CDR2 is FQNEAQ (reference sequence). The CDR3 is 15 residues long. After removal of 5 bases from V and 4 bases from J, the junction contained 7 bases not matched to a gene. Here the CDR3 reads CASSPGQGAKYEQYF. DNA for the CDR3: TGTGCCAGCAGCCCCGGACAGGGGGCGAAATACGAGCAGTACTTC.

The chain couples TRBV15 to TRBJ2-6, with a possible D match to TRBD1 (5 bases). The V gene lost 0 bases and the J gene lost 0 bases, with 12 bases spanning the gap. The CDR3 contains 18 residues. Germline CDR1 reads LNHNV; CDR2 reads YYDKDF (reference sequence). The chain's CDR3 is CATSRDSRASSGANVLTF. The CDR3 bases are TGTGCCACCAGCAGAGATAGCAGGGCGAGCTCTGGGGCCAACGTCCTGACTTTC.

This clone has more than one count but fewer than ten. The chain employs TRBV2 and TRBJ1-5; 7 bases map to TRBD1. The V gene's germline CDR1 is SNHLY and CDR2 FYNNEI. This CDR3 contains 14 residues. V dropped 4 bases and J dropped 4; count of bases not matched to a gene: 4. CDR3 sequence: CASSGTGKNQPQHF. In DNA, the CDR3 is TGTGCCAGCAGTGGGACAGGAAAAAATCAGCCCCAGCATTTT. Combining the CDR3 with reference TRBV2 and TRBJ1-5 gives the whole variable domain EPEVTQTPSHQVTQMGQEVILRCVPISNHLYFYWYRQILGQKVEFLVSFYNNEISEKSEIFDDQFSVERPDGSNFTLKIRSTKLEDSAMYFCASSGTGKNQPQHFGDGTRLSIL.

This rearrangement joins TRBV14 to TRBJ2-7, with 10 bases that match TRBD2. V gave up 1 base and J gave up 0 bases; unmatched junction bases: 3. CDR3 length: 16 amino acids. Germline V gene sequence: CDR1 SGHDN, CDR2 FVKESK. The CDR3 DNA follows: TGTGCCAGCAGCCAAGGACCTAGCGGGAGCTCCTACGAGCAGTACGTC. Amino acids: CASSQGPSGSSYEQYV.

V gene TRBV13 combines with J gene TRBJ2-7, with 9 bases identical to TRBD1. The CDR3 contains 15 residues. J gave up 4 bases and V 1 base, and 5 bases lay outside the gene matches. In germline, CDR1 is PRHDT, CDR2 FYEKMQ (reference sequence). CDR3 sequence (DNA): TGTGCCAGCAGCTTAGAGACAGGGGGTGAGTACGAGCAGTACTTC. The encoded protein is CASSLETGGEYEQYF. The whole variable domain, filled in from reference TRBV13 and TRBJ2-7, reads AAGVIQSPRHLIKEKRETATLKCYPIPRHDTVYWYQQGPGQDPQFLISFYEKMQSDKGSIPDRFSAQQFSDYHSELNMSSLELGDSALYFCASSLETGGEYEQYFGPGTRLTVT.

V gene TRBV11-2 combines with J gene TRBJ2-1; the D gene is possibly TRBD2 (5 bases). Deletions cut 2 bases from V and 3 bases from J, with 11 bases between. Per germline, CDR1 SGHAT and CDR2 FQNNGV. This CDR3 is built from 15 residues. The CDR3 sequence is CASSLSGSSYNEQFF. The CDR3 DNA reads TGTGCCAGCAGCTTAAGTGGGAGTAGCTACAATGAGCAGTTCTTC.

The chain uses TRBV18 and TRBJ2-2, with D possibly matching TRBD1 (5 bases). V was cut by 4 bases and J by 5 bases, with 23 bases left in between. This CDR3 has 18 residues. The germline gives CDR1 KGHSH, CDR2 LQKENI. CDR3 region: CASSLVSLAGIETGELFF. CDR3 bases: TGTGCCAGCTCACTCGTTTCATTGGCAGGGATCGAGACCGGGGAGCTGTTTTTT. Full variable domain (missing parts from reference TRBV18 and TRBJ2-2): NAGVMQNPRHLVRRRGQEARLRCSPMKGHSHVYWYRQLPEEGLKFMVYLQKENIIDESGMPKERFSAEFPKEGPSILRIQQVVRGDSAAYFCASSLVSLAGIETGELFFGEGSRLTVL.

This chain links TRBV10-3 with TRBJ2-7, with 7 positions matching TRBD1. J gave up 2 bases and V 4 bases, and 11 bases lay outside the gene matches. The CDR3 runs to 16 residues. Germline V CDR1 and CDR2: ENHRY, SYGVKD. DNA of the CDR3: TGTGCCATCAGTGCAAAACCCGGGACAGATCCCTACGAGCAGTACTTC. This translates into CAISAKPGTDPYEQYF.

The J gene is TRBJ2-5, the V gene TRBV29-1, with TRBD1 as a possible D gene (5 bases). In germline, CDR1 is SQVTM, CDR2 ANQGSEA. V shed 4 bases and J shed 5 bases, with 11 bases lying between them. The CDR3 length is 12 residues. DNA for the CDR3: TGCAGCGTTGTAGGGGTGACGGAGACCCAGTACTTC. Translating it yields CSVVGVTETQYF.

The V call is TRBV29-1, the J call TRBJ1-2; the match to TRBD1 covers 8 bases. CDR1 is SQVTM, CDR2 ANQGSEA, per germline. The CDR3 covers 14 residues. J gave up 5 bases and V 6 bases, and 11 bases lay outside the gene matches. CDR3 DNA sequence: TGCAGCGTCGGGGGACAGGACCTCTTATATGGCTACACCTTC. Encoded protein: CSVGGQDLLYGYTF.

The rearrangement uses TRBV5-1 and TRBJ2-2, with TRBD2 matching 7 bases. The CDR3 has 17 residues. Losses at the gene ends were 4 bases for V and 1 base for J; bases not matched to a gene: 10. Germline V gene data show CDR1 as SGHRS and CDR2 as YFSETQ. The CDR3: CASSPGSGGLNTGELFF. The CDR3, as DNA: TGCGCCAGCAGCCCCGGGTCGGGGGGTCTGAACACCGGGGAGCTGTTTTTT.

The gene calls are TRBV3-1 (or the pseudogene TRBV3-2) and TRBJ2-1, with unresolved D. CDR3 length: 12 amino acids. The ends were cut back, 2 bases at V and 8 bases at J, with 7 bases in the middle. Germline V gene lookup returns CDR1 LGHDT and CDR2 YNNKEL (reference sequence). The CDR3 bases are TGTGCCAGCAGCCAAAGAAGCTATGAGCAGTTCTTC. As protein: CASSQRSYEQFF.

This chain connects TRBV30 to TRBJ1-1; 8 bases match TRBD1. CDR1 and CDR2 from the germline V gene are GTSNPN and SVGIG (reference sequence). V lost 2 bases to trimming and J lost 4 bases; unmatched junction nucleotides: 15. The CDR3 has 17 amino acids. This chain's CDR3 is CAWSHLPAGGVGTEAFF. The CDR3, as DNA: TGTGCCTGGAGTCACCTTCCGGCAGGGGGCGTTGGCACTGAAGCTTTCTTT.

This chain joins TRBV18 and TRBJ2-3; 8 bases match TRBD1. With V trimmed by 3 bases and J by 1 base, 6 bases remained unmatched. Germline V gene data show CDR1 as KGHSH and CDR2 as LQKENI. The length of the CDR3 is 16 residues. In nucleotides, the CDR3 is TGTGCCAGCTCACCCCAGGGGGCGCAAGGCACAGATACGCAGTATTTT. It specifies CASSPQGAQGTDTQYF.

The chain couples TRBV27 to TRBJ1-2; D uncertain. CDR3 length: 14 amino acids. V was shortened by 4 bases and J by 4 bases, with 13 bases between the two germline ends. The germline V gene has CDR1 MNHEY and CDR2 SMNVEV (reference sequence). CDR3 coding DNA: TGTGCCAGCAGTTCCCTCCGGGTGGCCTATGGCTACACCTTC. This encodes CASSSLRVAYGYTF.

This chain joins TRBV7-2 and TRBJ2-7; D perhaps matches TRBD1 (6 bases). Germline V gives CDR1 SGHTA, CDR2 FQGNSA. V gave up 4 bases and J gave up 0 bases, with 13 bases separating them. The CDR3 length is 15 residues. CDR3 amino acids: CASSSQGPGSYEQYF. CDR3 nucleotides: TGTGCCAGCAGCTCGCAGGGGCCCGGCTCCTACGAGCAGTACTTC.

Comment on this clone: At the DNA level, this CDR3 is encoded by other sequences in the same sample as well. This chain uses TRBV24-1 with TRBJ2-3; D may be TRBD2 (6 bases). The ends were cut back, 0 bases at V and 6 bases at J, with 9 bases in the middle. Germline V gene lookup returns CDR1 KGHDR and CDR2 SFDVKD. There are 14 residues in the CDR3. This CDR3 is CATSDLGGGDTQYF. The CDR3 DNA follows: TGTGCCACCAGTGATTTGGGTGGGGGGGATACGCAGTATTTT.

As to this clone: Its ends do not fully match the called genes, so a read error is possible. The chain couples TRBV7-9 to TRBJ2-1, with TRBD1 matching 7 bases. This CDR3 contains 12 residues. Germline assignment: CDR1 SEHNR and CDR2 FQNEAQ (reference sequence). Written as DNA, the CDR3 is TGTGCCAGCAGATTAGAGGGGGCTGAGCAGTTCTTC. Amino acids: CASRLEGAEQFF.

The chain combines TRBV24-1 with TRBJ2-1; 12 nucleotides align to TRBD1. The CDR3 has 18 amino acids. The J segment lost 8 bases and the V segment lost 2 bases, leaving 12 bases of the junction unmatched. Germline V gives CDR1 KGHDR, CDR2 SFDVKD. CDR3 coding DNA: TGTGCCACCAGTGATTCCGGCCCGGGACAGGGGGCAGGCGATGAGCAGTTCTTC. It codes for CATSDSGPGQGAGDEQFF.

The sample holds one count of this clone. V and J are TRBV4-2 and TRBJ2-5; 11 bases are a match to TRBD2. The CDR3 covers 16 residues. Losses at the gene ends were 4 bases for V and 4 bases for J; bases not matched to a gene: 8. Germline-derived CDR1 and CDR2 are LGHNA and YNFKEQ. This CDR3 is CASSLAGGPGRETQYF. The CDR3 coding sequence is TGTGCCAGCAGCCTAGCGGGAGGGCCAGGGAGAGAGACCCAGTACTTC.